This entry is about one T cell receptor beta chain. The length of the CDR3 is 21 residues. Trimming left V 8 bases short and J 4 bases short, with 36 bases between. The germline V gene has CDR1 LNHNV and CDR2 YYDKDF (reference sequence). Repertoires were generated with immunoSEQ multiplex PCR, while TCRdb's copy carries only in-frame clones and drops some. Among about 540,000 clones, 78% were seen once, and the ten largest hold around 0.013%. These data come from a study of shared T cell receptors in the human thymus. These data also formed part of another study, on human thymus T cells. That study adds: It was healthy Finnish infants having corrective surgery for congenital heart defects who were the donors. Resected material from corrective heart surgery provided the thymus tissue analysed. Apparent bias marked the V and J gene usage of thymic and blood repertoires. There were highly overlapping thymic repertoires among unrelated individuals, as related research reported.

This chain joins TRBV15 and TRBJ2-1; D possibly corresponds to TRBD2 (7 bases). This TCR was recovered from a boy in the first two years of life with a congenital heart defect. The specimen sequenced was thymocytes. The CDR3: CATRGGTGTRLDLRAYNEQFF. The CDR3 DNA is TGTGCCACCCGCGGGGGTACAGGGACCAGACTAGACCTTAGGGCTTACAATGAGCAGTTCTTC.